These 30 T cell receptor beta chains were sequenced from one sample in a study of shared clonotypes between healthy human individuals. As defined, naive CD8 cells were CD45RO-negative and positively selected for CCR7, with terminally differentiated effector memory CD45RA+ cells excluded. Sequencing used immunoSEQ multiplex PCR; TCRdb keeps in-frame clones, though not all of them. The top ten hold around 1.1% of the sample, which has about 2 million clones, over 85% seen once. Source material: naive CD8+ T cells sorted from blood. These receptors all stem from a man younger than 30 in good health.

A single count supports this clone. The gene calls are TRBV6-5 and TRBJ1-4; no definite D call. Looked up from germline, CDR1 is MNHEY and CDR2 is SVGAGI. The germline V and J ends were trimmed by 4 bases and 3 bases, with 9 bases remaining between them. This CDR3 spans 14 amino acids. CDR3 amino acids: CASSSDHPNEKLFF. For the CDR3, the DNA is TGTGCCAGCAGTTCTGACCACCCTAATGAAAAACTGTTTTTT.

The rearrangement uses TRBV4-3 and TRBJ2-2; D unresolved. Germline V gene sequence: CDR1 LGHNA, CDR2 YSLEER. Trimming removed 1 base from V and 4 bases from J, with 4 bases in between. The length of the CDR3 is 13 residues. For the CDR3, the DNA is TGCGCCAGCAGCCAAGGGCCCACCGGGGAGCTGTTTTTT. This gives the protein CASSQGPTGELFF.

V gene TRBV7-9 combines with J gene TRBJ1-1, with D perhaps matching TRBD1 (5 bases). Germline V gene lookup returns CDR1 SEHNR and CDR2 FQNEAQ (reference sequence). V shed 7 bases and J shed 0 bases, with 9 bases lying between them. This CDR3 has 13 amino acids. This CDR3 is CASTRGMNTEAFF. The DNA for the CDR3 is TGTGCCAGCACTCGGGGGATGAACACTGAAGCTTTCTTT.

The chain joins TRBV10-3 to TRBJ2-7; D perhaps matches TRBD1 (6 bases). The CDR3 is 15 amino acids. V was cut by 4 bases and J by 5 bases, with 18 bases left in between. Looked up from germline, CDR1 is ENHRY and CDR2 is SYGVKD. In DNA form, the CDR3 reads TGTGCCATCAGTGTCAAGGGGGTTGCTCCCCACGAGCAGTACTTC. This codes for CAISVKGVAPHEQYF.

V is TRBV18 and J is TRBJ1-5; possible D gene TRBD1, 5 bases. V lost 3 bases and J 5 bases, leaving 17 bases between the germline ends. The germline V gene encodes CDR1 KGHSH and CDR2 LQKENI. The CDR3 has 16 residues. CDR3 DNA sequence: TGTGCCAGCTCACCGGGAGGGACGGGTATTGATCAGCCCCAGCATTTT. Its protein is CASSPGGTGIDQPQHF.

V usage is TRBV25-1 and J usage is TRBJ2-5, with 9 bases identical to TRBD1. Per germline, CDR1 MGHDK and CDR2 SYGVNS. The CDR3 sequence is 16 residues long. The trim removed 3 bases at V and 0 bases at J, leaving 5 bases unmatched. The CDR3 here is CASSDPDRGYQETQYF. In DNA form, the CDR3 reads TGTGCCAGCAGTGACCCTGACAGGGGGTACCAAGAGACCCAGTACTTC.

This clone has more than one count but fewer than ten. The sample carries other DNA sequences with the same CDR3. The V gene is TRBV4-2, the J gene TRBJ2-7; 7 positions agree with TRBD1. Unmatched junction bases numbered 5, after V lost 0 bases and J lost 0 bases. The CDR3 sequence is 16 residues long. Germline CDR1 reads LGHNA; CDR2 reads YNFKEQ. The CDR3 sequence is CASSQDRDRGSYEQYF. CDR3 nucleotide sequence: TGTGCCAGCAGCCAAGACCGGGACAGAGGCTCCTACGAGCAGTACTTC.

The chain joins TRBV7-9 to TRBJ1-1; a weak D match, TRBD1 (5 bases). Looked up from germline, CDR1 is SEHNR and CDR2 is FQNEAQ (reference sequence). CDR3 size: 14 residues. V gave up 5 bases and J gave up 3 bases, with 13 bases separating them. The CDR3 DNA reads as TGTGCCAGCAGCCCCAAAGGGGTGGACACTGAAGCTTTCTTT. Amino acid sequence: CASSPKGVDTEAFF.

The chain is built from TRBV2 and TRBJ2-7, with 11 positions matching TRBD2. The CDR3 runs 17 residues. Per the germline V gene, CDR1 is SNHLY and CDR2 is FYNNEI. V lost 7 bases to trimming and J lost 1 base; unmatched junction nucleotides: 12. CDR3 sequence (DNA): TGTGCCAGCACCGACCCAAGACGACTAGCGGGATCCTACGAGCAGTACTTC. Amino acids: CASTDPRRLAGSYEQYF.

V gene TRBV29-1 combines with J gene TRBJ1-2; no clear D gene. Trimming removed 5 bases at V and 0 bases at J, with 7 bases between. The CDR3 consists of 12 residues. Germline V CDR1 and CDR2: SQVTM, ANQGSEA. The CDR3 nucleotides read TGCAGCGTTTCAACGGCTAACTATGGCTACACCTTC. It is translated as CSVSTANYGYTF.

DNA of the CDR3: TGTGCCAGCAGTCAAGGGGTGTCAAACACTGAAGCTTTCTTT. This sequence encodes CASSQGVSNTEAFF. This chain connects TRBV27 to TRBJ1-1, with D tentatively TRBD1 (5 bases). Between the trimmed V and J ends, which lost 5 bases and 2 bases, there was a span of 12 bases. The V gene's germline CDR1 is MNHEY and CDR2 SMNVEV (reference sequence). The CDR3 sequence is 14 residues long.

This chain connects TRBV12-2 to TRBJ2-1; the table's D call of TRBD1 was not tested on the DNA. TRBV12-2 is reported as a pseudogene. There are 13 residues in the CDR3. The CDR3 spells CASRLTRYNEQFF. CDR3 DNA: TGTGCAAGTCGCCTTACACGTTACAATGAGCAGTTCTTC.

The chain uses TRBV5-1 and TRBJ1-1, with 8 bases aligning to TRBD1. J lost 4 bases, V lost 2 bases, and 4 bases had no gene match. The CDR3 contains 14 residues. Looked up from germline, CDR1 is SGHRS and CDR2 is YFSETQ. The CDR3 DNA reads as TGCGCCAGCAGCTTCGCAGGGGGCGGCACTGAAGCTTTCTTT. It yields the protein CASSFAGGGTEAFF.

V usage is TRBV4-1 and J usage is TRBJ2-3; TRBD2 might be the D (6 bases). Trimming shortened V by 4 bases and J by 2 bases, and 13 bases separated the two germline ends. This CDR3 region has 15 residues. Per germline, CDR1 MGHRA and CDR2 YSYEKL. The CDR3 reads CASSLTGTLTDTQYF. DNA for the CDR3: TGCGCCAGCAGCCTAACCGGGACTCTCACAGATACGCAGTATTTT.

The rearrangement uses TRBV10-3 and TRBJ2-7; possible D gene TRBD1, 6 bases. Germline CDR1 is ENHRY and CDR2 is SYGVKD. V lost 3 bases, J lost 3 bases, and 12 bases lay in between. The CDR3 extends over 14 amino acids. The CDR3 nucleotides are TGTGCCATCAGTGAATCACAGGGATACTACGAGCAGTACTTC. Translated, it gives CAISESQGYYEQYF.

The chain links TRBV7-9 to TRBJ2-7; D ambiguous. The CDR3 is 15 amino acids. Per germline, CDR1 SEHNR and CDR2 FQNEAQ (reference sequence). V gave up 3 bases and J gave up 2 bases, with 14 bases separating them. CDR3 in DNA: TGTGCCAGCAGCTTGGTTTCGCAAGGAACCTACGAGCAGTACTTC. Its protein is CASSLVSQGTYEQYF.

The chain combines TRBV7-9 with TRBJ1-2; D unresolved. V gave up 5 bases and J gave up 5 bases, with 9 bases separating them. The CDR3 is 12 residues long. Germline V gene data show CDR1 as SEHNR and CDR2 as FQNEAQ (reference sequence). The CDR3 nucleotides are TGTGCCAGCAGCGGGAATTCTTATGGCTACACCTTC. Translation: CASSGNSYGYTF. The whole variable domain, filled in from reference TRBV7-9 and TRBJ1-2, reads DTGVSQNPRHKITKRGQNVTFRCDPISEHNRLYWYRQTLGQGPEFLTYFQNEAQLEKSRLLSDRFSAERPKGSFSTLEIQRTEQGDSAMYLCASSGNSYGYTFGSGTRLTVV.

The count of this clone is one. The chain employs TRBV30 and TRBJ1-1; no definite D call. CDR1 and CDR2 (germline): GTSNPN, SVGIG (reference sequence). This CDR3 is 13 amino acids long. Trimming removed 3 bases from V and 2 bases from J, with 10 bases in between. In nucleotides, the CDR3 is TGTGCCTGGAGGCGGGCTTTAAACACTGAAGCTTTCTTT. Amino acids: CAWRRALNTEAFF.

The chain links TRBV5-1 to TRBJ2-5, with 9 bases fitting TRBD1. Germline values: CDR1 SGHRS, CDR2 YFSETQ. V lost 3 bases and J lost 4; bases outside the gene matches: 4. The CDR3 length is 14 residues. The CDR3 nucleotides read TGCGCCAGCAGCTCTTGGACAGGGGTAGAGACCCAGTACTTC. This encodes CASSSWTGVETQYF.

This chain uses TRBV5-4 with TRBJ1-2, with a weak D call TRBD1 (5 bases). The CDR3 runs to 14 residues. V lost 2 bases, J lost 4 bases, and 12 bases lay in between. Per germline, CDR1 SGHNT and CDR2 YYREEE (reference sequence). CDR3 sequence (DNA): TGTGCCAGCAGCTTTTTCCGGGGCCTCTATGGCTACACCTTC. Translation gives CASSFFRGLYGYTF.

This chain links TRBV10-3 with TRBJ2-3; 11 bases align to TRBD1. V trimming: 5 bases; J trimming: 2 bases; junction bases outside the gene matches: 3. CDR1 and CDR2 (germline): ENHRY, SYGVKD. The CDR3 is 15 residues long. CDR3: CAISNGQGATDTQYF. CDR3 bases: TGTGCCATCAGTAACGGACAGGGGGCCACAGATACGCAGTATTTT.

V is TRBV30 and J is TRBJ2-2; 12 bases are shared with TRBD1. The CDR3 has 15 amino acids. J gave up 5 bases and V 3 bases, and 4 bases lay outside the gene matches. The germline CDR1 and CDR2 sequences are GTSNPN and SVGIG (reference sequence). The CDR3 DNA reads as TGTGCCTGGAGCGGGGGACAGGGGGCTACCGGGGAGCTGTTTTTT. Residues: CAWSGGQGATGELFF. The full variable domain, its missing parts supplied by reference TRBV30 and TRBJ2-2, is SQTIHQWPATLVQPVGSPLSLECTVEGTSNPNLYWYRQAAGRGLQLLFYSVGIGQISSEVPQNLSASRPQDRQFILSSKKLLLSDSGFYLCAWSGGQGATGELFFGEGSRLTVL.

The chain joins TRBV6-9 to TRBJ2-1; 13 positions agree with TRBD2. CDR3 length: 16 residues. In germline, CDR1 is MNHGY, CDR2 SVAAGI. V shed 5 bases, J shed 5 bases, and the junction held 6 bases outside the gene matches. CDR3 amino acids: CASSGTSGKGDNEQFF. CDR3 DNA sequence: TGTGCCAGCAGTGGGACTAGCGGGAAAGGGGACAATGAGCAGTTCTTC.

This clone was seen once. This chain uses TRBV13 with TRBJ2-1, with TRBD2 identical over 9 bases. Germline CDR1 is PRHDT and CDR2 is FYEKMQ (reference sequence). The CDR3 runs to 16 residues. Germline trimming cut 5 bases from V and 0 bases from J; bases unmatched to any gene: 5. The CDR3 is CASSPSGVSSYNEQFF. CDR3 bases: TGTGCCAGCAGCCCTAGCGGGGTCAGCTCCTACAATGAGCAGTTCTTC.

CDR3 residues: CAGDRGQGADTQYF. CDR3 sequence (DNA): TGTGCCGGAGACAGGGGGCAGGGTGCAGATACGCAGTATTTT. The chain recombines TRBV6-1 with TRBJ2-3; TRBD1 matches 10 bases. This CDR3 is built from 14 residues. CDR1 and CDR2 from the germline V gene are MNHNS and SASEGT. The V gene end was trimmed by 11 bases and the J gene end by 4 bases; junction bases not matched to a gene: 9.

The DNA of the CDR3 is TGTGCCAGCTATAGCGGAGGGGTCCCCTACGAGCAGTACTTC. Its protein is CASYSGGVPYEQYF. The gene calls are TRBV27 and TRBJ2-7; TRBD2 might be the D (6 bases). V lost 8 bases to trimming and J lost 2 bases, with 16 bases between them. CDR3 length equals 14 residues. Germline V lookup: CDR1 MNHEY, CDR2 SMNVEV (reference sequence).

CDR3 coding DNA: TGTGCCAGTACCCTGGGACAGCCTACCGGGGAGCTGTTTTTT. It yields the protein CASTLGQPTGELFF. This chain links TRBV19 with TRBJ2-2, with 7 bases identical to TRBD1. V was pared by 7 bases and J by 5 bases, with 7 bases of the junction left unmatched. This CDR3 has 14 residues. Per germline, CDR1 LNHDA and CDR2 SQIVND (reference sequence).

The rearrangement joins TRBV9 to TRBJ1-1; 9 positions agree with TRBD1. V dropped 3 bases and J dropped 1; count of bases not matched to a gene: 7. CDR1 is SGDLS and CDR2 is YYNGEE in the germline V gene. This CDR3 contains 16 residues. CDR3 nucleotides: TGTGCCAGCAGCGCCAGAGTGGGACAGGGGAACACTGAAGCTTTCTTT. Its protein is CASSARVGQGNTEAFF.

This CDR3 is CASRETGRTNEKLFF. CDR3 bases: TGTGCCAGCAGGGAGACAGGGCGAACTAATGAAAAACTGTTTTTT. This chain uses TRBV25-1 with TRBJ1-4; 7 nucleotides align to TRBD1. The CDR3 has 15 amino acids. Germline CDR1 MGHDK, CDR2 SYGVNS. The junction had 5 bases not matched to a gene; V was cut back by 6 bases and J by 1 base.

The table lists this clone with a count of one. The chain employs TRBV6-6 and TRBJ1-4; the D gene is possibly TRBD1 (5 bases). This CDR3 has 16 residues. Germline-derived CDR1 and CDR2 are MNHNY and SVGAGI (reference sequence). Trimming cost V 2 bases and J 0 bases, with 10 bases left between them. The CDR3 region is CASSYPTDTTNEKLFF. Written as DNA, the CDR3 is TGTGCCAGCAGTTACCCGACAGACACAACTAATGAAAAACTGTTTTTT.